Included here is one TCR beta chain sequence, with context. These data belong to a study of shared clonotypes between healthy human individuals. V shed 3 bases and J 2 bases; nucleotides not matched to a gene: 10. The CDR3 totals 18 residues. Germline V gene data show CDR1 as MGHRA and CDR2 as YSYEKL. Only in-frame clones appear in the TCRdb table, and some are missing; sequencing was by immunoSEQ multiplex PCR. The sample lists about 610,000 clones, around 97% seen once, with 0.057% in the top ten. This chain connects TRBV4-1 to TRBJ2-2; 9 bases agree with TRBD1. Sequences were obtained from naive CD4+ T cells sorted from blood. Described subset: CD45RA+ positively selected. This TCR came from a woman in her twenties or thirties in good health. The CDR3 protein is CASSHPYTGGANTGELFF. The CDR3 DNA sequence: TGCGCCAGCAGCCACCCGTATACAGGGGGCGCAAACACCGGGGAGCTGTTTTTT.